Included here is one TCR beta chain sequence, with context. Its antigen specificity is not known. Per-nucleotide qualities are absent, and no much larger clonotype sits a single base away. This specimen comes from a study of radiotherapy plus CTLA-4 blockade in lung cancer (dated by TCRdb to about 2018). Broadly, across the study: Among enrolled patients, 15% to 20% had an objective response and 30% to 35% reached disease control. What the study reported, not specific to this receptor: Early dynamic changes in blood T cell clones, together with increased serum interferon-beta after radiation, were reported as the strongest predictors of response. TCR clones derived from tumors expanded in peripheral blood after treatment with radiotherapy and ipilimumab.

The study tested focal radiation therapy combined with CTLA-4 blockade (ipilimumab) in patients with chemo-refractory metastatic non-small-cell lung cancer. Reading from cysteine to phenylalanine, the CDR3 counts 15 amino acids. The read is trimmed to its CDR3 DNA, 45 bases read in frame from base 1. V loses 1 base at its end and J loses 2 bases; junction bases beyond the gene matches: 2. The germline V gene gives CDR1 as SGHTA and CDR2 as FQGNSA. The library was built by means of the immunoSEQ multiplex PCR assay. TCRdb obtained this table from immuneACCESS and retained in-frame rearrangements with V and J assigned. These tables miss some clones; where compared with another copy, unresolved V genes account for less than half of the shortfall, and the remainder is unexplained. Here the sample has roughly 42,000 clones; more than 70% occur a single time. Together, the top ten hold 23% of the sample.

The clonotype originates from a human donor with non-small cell lung cancer that progressed on radiotherapy plus ipilimumab. The receptor chain draws on TRBV7-2 and TRBJ2-1; TRBD2 lines up with 7 middle nucleotides. Sample: peripheral blood, taken from a patient treated with radiotherapy plus ipilimumab. The CDR3 amino acid sequence is: CASSLESGTYNEQFF. The DNA reads as follows: TGTGCCAGCAGCTTAGAAAGCGGGACCTACAATGAGCAGTTCTTC.